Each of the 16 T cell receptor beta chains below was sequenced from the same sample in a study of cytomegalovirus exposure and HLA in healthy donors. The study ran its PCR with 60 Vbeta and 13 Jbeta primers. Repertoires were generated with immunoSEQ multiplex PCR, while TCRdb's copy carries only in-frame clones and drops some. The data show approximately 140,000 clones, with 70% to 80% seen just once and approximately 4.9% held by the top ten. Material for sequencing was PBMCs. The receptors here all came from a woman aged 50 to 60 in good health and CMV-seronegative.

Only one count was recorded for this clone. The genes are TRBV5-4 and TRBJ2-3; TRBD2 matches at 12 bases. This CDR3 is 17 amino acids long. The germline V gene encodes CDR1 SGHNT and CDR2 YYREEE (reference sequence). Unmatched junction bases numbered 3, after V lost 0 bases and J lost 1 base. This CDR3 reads CASSLGLAGGGTDTQYF. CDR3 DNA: TGTGCCAGCAGCTTGGGTCTAGCGGGGGGGGGCACAGATACGCAGTATTTT.

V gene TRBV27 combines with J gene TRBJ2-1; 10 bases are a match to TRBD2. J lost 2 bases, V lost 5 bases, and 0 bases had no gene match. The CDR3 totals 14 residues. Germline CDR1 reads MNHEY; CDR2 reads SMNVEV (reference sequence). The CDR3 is CASSLAGAYNEQFF. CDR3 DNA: TGTGCCAGCAGTCTAGCGGGGGCCTACAATGAGCAGTTCTTC.

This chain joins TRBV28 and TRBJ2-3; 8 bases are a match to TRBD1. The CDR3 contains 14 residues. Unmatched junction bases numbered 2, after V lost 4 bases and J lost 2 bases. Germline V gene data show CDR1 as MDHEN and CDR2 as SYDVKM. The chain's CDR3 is CASSWDRNTDTQYF. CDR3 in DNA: TGTGCCAGCAGTTGGGACAGGAACACAGATACGCAGTATTTT.

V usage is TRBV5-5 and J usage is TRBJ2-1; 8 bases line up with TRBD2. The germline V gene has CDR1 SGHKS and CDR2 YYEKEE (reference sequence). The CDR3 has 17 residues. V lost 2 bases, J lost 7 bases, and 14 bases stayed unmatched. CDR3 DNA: TGTGCCAGCAGCTTAGAGCCTCGGGGGGGCCCGAAAAATGAGCAGTTCTTC. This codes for CASSLEPRGGPKNEQFF.

This CDR3 reads CASSSAGHGPDTQYF. The CDR3 bases are TGTGCCAGCAGTTCAGCGGGCCATGGGCCAGATACGCAGTATTTT. The J gene is TRBJ2-3, the V gene TRBV6-6; weak D call: TRBD2 (6 bases). Looked up from germline, CDR1 is MNHNY and CDR2 is SVGAGI (reference sequence). The CDR3 has 15 residues. Trimming removed 4 bases at V and 4 bases at J, with 15 bases between.

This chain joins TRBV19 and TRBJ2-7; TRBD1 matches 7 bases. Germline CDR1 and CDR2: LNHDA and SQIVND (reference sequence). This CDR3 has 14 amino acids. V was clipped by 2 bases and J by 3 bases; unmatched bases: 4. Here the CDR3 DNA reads TGTGCCAGTAGTATAAGGGACAGTGGCTACGAGCAGTACTTC. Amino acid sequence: CASSIRDSGYEQYF.

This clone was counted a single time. CDR3 bases: TGTGCCAGCAGCTTAGAGGGGGCAGCAGATACGCAGTATTTT. Its translation: CASSLEGAADTQYF. The rearrangement links TRBV7-2 to TRBJ2-3; 7 nucleotides match TRBD1. The CDR3 contains 14 residues. In germline, CDR1 is SGHTA, CDR2 FQGNSA. V was pared by 1 base and J by 4 bases, with 2 bases of the junction left unmatched.

The CDR3 region has the DNA TGTGCCATCAGTGAGTCCGGACAGGGGGAGGATTCACCCCTCCACTTT. Amino acids: CAISESGQGEDSPLHF. The rearrangement links TRBV10-3 to TRBJ1-6; 10 bases are shared with TRBD1. With V trimmed by 0 bases and J by 8 bases, 4 bases remained unmatched. Germline V gives CDR1 ENHRY, CDR2 SYGVKD. The length of the CDR3 is 16 residues.

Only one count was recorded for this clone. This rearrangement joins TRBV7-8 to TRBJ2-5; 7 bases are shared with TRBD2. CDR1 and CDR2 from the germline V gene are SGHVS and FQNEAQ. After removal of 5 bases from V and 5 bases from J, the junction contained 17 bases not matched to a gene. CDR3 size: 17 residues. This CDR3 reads CASSPEWGGEALETQYF. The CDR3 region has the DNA TGTGCCAGCAGCCCGGAGTGGGGGGGAGAAGCCTTGGAGACCCAGTACTTC.

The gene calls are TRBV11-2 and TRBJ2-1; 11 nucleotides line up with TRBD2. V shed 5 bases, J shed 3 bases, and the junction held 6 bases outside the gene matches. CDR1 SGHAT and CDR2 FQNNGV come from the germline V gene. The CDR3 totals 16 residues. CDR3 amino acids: CASSPVAGGFYNEQFF. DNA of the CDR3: TGTGCCAGCAGCCCCGTAGCGGGGGGGTTCTACAATGAGCAGTTCTTC.

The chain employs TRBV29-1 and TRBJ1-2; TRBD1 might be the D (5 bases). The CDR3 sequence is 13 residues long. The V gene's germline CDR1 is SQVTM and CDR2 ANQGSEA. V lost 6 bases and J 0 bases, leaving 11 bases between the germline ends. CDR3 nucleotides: TGCAGCGTACAGGAGCGCGCTAACTATGGCTACACCTTC. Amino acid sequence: CSVQERANYGYTF. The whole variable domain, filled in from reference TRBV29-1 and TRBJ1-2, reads SAVISQKPSRDICQRGTSLTIQCQVDSQVTMMFWYRQQPGQSLTLIATANQGSEATYESGFVIDKFPISRPNLTFSTLTVSNMSPEDSSIYLCSVQERANYGYTFGSGTRLTVV.

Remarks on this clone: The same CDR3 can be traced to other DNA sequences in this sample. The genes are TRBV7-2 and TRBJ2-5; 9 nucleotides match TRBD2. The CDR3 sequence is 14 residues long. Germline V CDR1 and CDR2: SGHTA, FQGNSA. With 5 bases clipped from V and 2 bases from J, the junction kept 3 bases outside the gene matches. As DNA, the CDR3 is TGTGCCAGCAGCCCGACTAGCGGACAAGAGACCCAGTACTTC. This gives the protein CASSPTSGQETQYF.

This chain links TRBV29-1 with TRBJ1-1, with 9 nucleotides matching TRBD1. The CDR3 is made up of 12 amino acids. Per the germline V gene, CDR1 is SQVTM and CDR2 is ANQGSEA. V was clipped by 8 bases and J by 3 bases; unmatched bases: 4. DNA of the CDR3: TGCAGCACCCGACAGGGGGACACTGAAGCTTTCTTT. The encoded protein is CSTRQGDTEAFF.

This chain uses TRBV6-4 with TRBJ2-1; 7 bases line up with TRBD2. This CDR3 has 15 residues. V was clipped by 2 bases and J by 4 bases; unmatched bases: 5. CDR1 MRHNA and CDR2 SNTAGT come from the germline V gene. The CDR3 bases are TGTGCCAGCAGTGACGGAGCGGGGAATTACAATGAGCAGTTCTTC. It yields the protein CASSDGAGNYNEQFF.

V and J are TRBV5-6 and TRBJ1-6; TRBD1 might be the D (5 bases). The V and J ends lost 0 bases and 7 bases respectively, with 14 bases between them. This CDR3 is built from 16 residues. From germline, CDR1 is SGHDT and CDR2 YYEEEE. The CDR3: CASSLGGVSANSPLHF. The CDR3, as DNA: TGTGCCAGCAGCTTGGGGGGGGTTTCGGCAAATTCACCCCTCCACTTT.

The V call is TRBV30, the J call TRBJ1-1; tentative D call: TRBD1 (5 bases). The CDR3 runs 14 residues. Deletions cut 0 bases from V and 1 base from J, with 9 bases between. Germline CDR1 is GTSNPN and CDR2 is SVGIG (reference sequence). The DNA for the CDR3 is TGTGCCTGGAGTGTCGGGGGGGGGAACACTGAAGCTTTCTTT. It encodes CAWSVGGGNTEAFF.